This entry lists 20 T cell receptor beta chains sequenced from one sample in a study of blood T cell repertoires in COVID-19. Libraries were prepared by immunoSEQ multiplex PCR; TCRdb keeps only in-frame clonotypes and omits some of them. The sample consists of approximately 67,000 clones, approximately 89% of them appearing once. The material sequenced was peripheral blood. The receptors were gathered from a woman aged 60 to 75 with active COVID-19.

V and J are TRBV24-1 and TRBJ2-1, with TRBD2 matching 8 bases. The CDR3 extends over 16 amino acids. V lost 5 bases, J lost 0 bases, and 5 bases stayed unmatched. Germline V lookup: CDR1 KGHDR, CDR2 SFDVKD. The DNA for the CDR3 is TGTGCCACCAGTGGAACTAGCGGTACCTCCTACAATGAGCAGTTCTTC. As protein: CATSGTSGTSYNEQFF.

The CDR3 protein is CASRLAGGYNEQFF. The CDR3 coding sequence is TGTGCCAGCAGACTAGCGGGAGGGTACAATGAGCAGTTCTTC. The chain recombines TRBV27 with TRBJ2-1; 13 bases agree with TRBD2. Looked up from germline, CDR1 is MNHEY and CDR2 is SMNVEV (reference sequence). This CDR3 has 14 amino acids. After removal of 6 bases from V and 4 bases from J, the junction contained 0 bases not matched to a gene.

V usage is TRBV5-4 and J usage is TRBJ2-5; no reliable D call. The CDR3 contains 14 residues. CDR1 is SGHNT, CDR2 YYREEE, per germline (reference sequence). V lost 3 bases and J lost 5, with 14 bases in between. As DNA, the CDR3 is TGTGCCAGCAGCTATTACAGCCCCCAGGAGACCCAGTACTTC. Amino acid sequence: CASSYYSPQETQYF.

This chain links TRBV19 with TRBJ1-5; a possible D gene is TRBD1 (5 bases). This CDR3 is 12 amino acids long. Per the germline V gene, CDR1 is LNHDA and CDR2 is SQIVND (reference sequence). Trimming removed 3 bases at V and 7 bases at J, with 7 bases between. The CDR3 sequence is CASSIAGQPQHF. The CDR3 DNA is TGTGCCAGTAGTATTGCAGGGCAGCCCCAGCATTTT.

The rearrangement joins TRBV6-5 to TRBJ2-2, with 7 bases that match TRBD2. Germline loops: CDR1 MNHEY, CDR2 SVGAGI. Trimming cost V 0 bases and J 3 bases; bases outside gene matches: 1. CDR3 size: 15 residues. The CDR3 region has the DNA TGTGCCAGCAGTTACTCTCGGGGGGACACCGGGGAGCTGTTTTTT. Translation: CASSYSRGDTGELFF.

The chain has TRBV5-1 and TRBJ1-5; D unresolved. The CDR3 has 14 amino acids. Per the germline V gene, CDR1 is SGHRS and CDR2 is YFSETQ. With 0 bases removed from V and 3 bases from J, the gap between germline ends came to 7 bases. The CDR3 loop reads CASSLAGVNQPQHF. In DNA, the CDR3 is TGCGCCAGCAGCTTGGCCGGGGTCAATCAGCCCCAGCATTTT.

The rearrangement uses TRBV11-1 and TRBJ2-5; maybe TRBD2 (7 bases). Looked up from germline, CDR1 is SGHAT and CDR2 is FQDESV (reference sequence). The CDR3 covers 16 residues. V lost 4 bases and J lost 5, with 20 bases in between. CDR3 in DNA: TGTGCCAGCAGCTCGGGGGGCATCCGGGCCGGGGAGACCCAGTACTTC. Its translation: CASSSGGIRAGETQYF. Complete variable domain (other parts from reference TRBV11-1 and TRBJ2-5): EAEVAQSPRYKITEKSQAVAFWCDPISGHATLYWYRQILGQGPELLVQFQDESVVDDSQLPKDRFSAERLKGVDSTLKIQPAELGDSAMYLCASSSGGIRAGETQYFGPGTRLLVL.

This chain connects TRBV6-5 to TRBJ2-3, with unresolved D. This CDR3 region has 15 residues. Germline loops: CDR1 MNHEY, CDR2 SVGAGI. Trimming cost V 7 bases and J 0 bases, with 14 bases left between them. CDR3 DNA: TGTGCCAGCATTACAACGGGTTCTAGCACAGATACGCAGTATTTT. This codes for CASITTGSSTDTQYF.

The CDR3 DNA is TGTGCCAGCAGTGAAGGTGGGCTGCTAGCCAGCACAGATACGCAGTATTTT. This sequence encodes CASSEGGLLASTDTQYF. This rearrangement joins TRBV6-1 to TRBJ2-3; TRBD2 might be the D (5 bases). CDR3 size: 17 residues. V was cut by 1 base and J by 0 bases, with 14 bases left in between. Germline V CDR1 and CDR2: MNHNS, SASEGT.

The chain carries TRBV29-1 and TRBJ2-1; 8 nucleotides match TRBD1. V shed 6 bases, J shed 7 bases, and the junction held 5 bases outside the gene matches. Germline assignment: CDR1 SQVTM and CDR2 ANQGSEA. This CDR3 is 12 amino acids long. The CDR3 DNA reads TGCAGCGTGGCGAACAGGGGGAATGAGCAGTTCTTC. It codes for CSVANRGNEQFF.

This sequence joins TRBV5-8 and TRBJ2-1; perhaps TRBD1 as D (5 bases). Trimming took off 1 base at V and 1 base at J, with 12 bases between the two ends. This CDR3 region has 16 residues. Germline assignment: CDR1 SGHTS and CDR2 YDEGEE. CDR3 sequence: CASSLIRTLSYNEQFF. Here the CDR3 DNA reads TGTGCCAGCAGCTTGATTAGGACACTATCCTACAATGAGCAGTTCTTC.

The chain is built from TRBV19 and TRBJ1-5; no definite D call. The CDR3 has 15 residues. Looked up from germline, CDR1 is LNHDA and CDR2 is SQIVND (reference sequence). The ends were cut back, 9 bases at V and 2 bases at J, with 17 bases in the middle. CDR3 amino acids: CASQKAGVGNQPQHF. For the CDR3, the DNA is TGTGCCAGCCAAAAGGCCGGGGTGGGCAATCAGCCCCAGCATTTT.

This clone was seen a few times. This rearrangement joins TRBV12-3 or TRBV12-4 to TRBJ1-2; perhaps TRBD1 as D (6 bases). Trimming removed 5 bases from V and 6 bases from J, with 10 bases in between. This CDR3 has 12 residues. CDR3 amino acids: CASSPRQDGYTF. CDR3 DNA sequence: TGTGCCAGCAGTCCCCGACAGGATGGCTACACCTTC.

V gene TRBV19 combines with J gene TRBJ1-2; tentative D call: TRBD1 (6 bases). Trimming shortened V by 3 bases and J by 4 bases, and 12 bases separated the two germline ends. CDR1 is LNHDA, CDR2 SQIVND, per germline (reference sequence). CDR3 length: 14 amino acids. The CDR3 is CASSISQGPYGYTF. CDR3 in DNA: TGTGCCAGTAGTATCTCCCAGGGGCCCTATGGCTACACCTTC.

Written as DNA, the CDR3 is TGTGCCACCAGTGATTTCCAGGGGCCTAACTATGGCTACACCTTC. Translated: CATSDFQGPNYGYTF. The chain uses TRBV24-1 and TRBJ1-2, with D perhaps matching TRBD1 (6 bases). V lost 1 base to trimming and J lost 0 bases, with 8 bases between them. The CDR3 extends over 15 amino acids. CDR1 is KGHDR, CDR2 SFDVKD, per germline.

This rearrangement joins TRBV5-4 to TRBJ2-2; tentatively, D is TRBD1 (7 bases). Trimming removed 0 bases from V and 1 base from J, with 13 bases in between. The CDR3 contains 17 residues. Per germline, CDR1 SGHNT and CDR2 YYREEE (reference sequence). CDR3 in DNA: TGTGCCAGCAGCTTGGGAACGCAGGGGGGGAACACCGGGGAGCTGTTTTTT. Translation gives CASSLGTQGGNTGELFF.

The CDR3 DNA reads as TGTGCCAGCAGTGATTGGACAGACCCAACTAGCACAGATACGCAGTATTTT. It translates to CASSDWTDPTSTDTQYF. V and J are TRBV2 and TRBJ2-3, with D possibly being TRBD1 (6 bases). V lost 3 bases, J lost 0 bases, and 16 bases lay in between. The CDR3 length is 17 residues. Germline CDR1 and CDR2: SNHLY and FYNNEI.

V is TRBV5-1 and J is TRBJ2-7; 7 bases match TRBD2. Trimming took 3 bases from V and 1 from J; bases not matched to a gene: 1. CDR1 and CDR2 from the germline V gene are SGHRS and YFSETQ. The CDR3 totals 13 residues. CDR3 loop: CASSWGGSYEQYF. As DNA, the CDR3 is TGCGCCAGCAGCTGGGGGGGATCCTACGAGCAGTACTTC.

This chain uses TRBV7-8 with TRBJ1-3; D perhaps matches TRBD1 (6 bases). The germline V and J ends were trimmed by 5 bases and 4 bases, with 15 bases remaining between them. The CDR3 runs 15 residues. CDR1 and CDR2 (germline): SGHVS, FQNEAQ. In DNA form, the CDR3 reads TGTGCCAGCAGCCCCTTGGGACACGGCGGAAACACCATATATTTT. As protein: CASSPLGHGGNTIYF.

This chain uses TRBV28 with TRBJ1-2; possible D gene TRBD1, 6 bases. Between the trimmed V and J ends, which lost 4 bases and 4 bases, there was a span of 19 bases. Germline V lookup: CDR1 MDHEN, CDR2 SYDVKM. The CDR3 consists of 16 residues. CDR3 sequence: CASSSGGGRSAYGYTF. The DNA for the CDR3 is TGTGCCAGCAGTTCTGGCGGGGGCAGGTCAGCCTATGGCTACACCTTC.